This T cell receptor (beta chain) is from a study of cytomegalovirus exposure and HLA in healthy donors. Notes on this clone: Its antigen remains unidentified.

This table comes from immunoSEQ multiplex PCR, and its TCRdb copy is limited to in-frame clones, with some not included. The data contain tens of thousands of clones, around 97% of them singletons. This CDR3 contains 18 residues. CDR1 is LNHDA, CDR2 SQIVND, per germline (reference sequence). Trimming pared 3 bases from V and 12 bases from J, leaving 29 bases between. Findings of the study overall: Among TCR beta chains, those listed as cytomegalovirus-associated numbered under 200.

The specimen sequenced was PBMCs. The TCR sequence derives from a man aged 25-45 years in good health and CMV-seropositive. The chain has TRBV19 and TRBJ1-4, with a tentative D call TRBD1 (5 bases). The CDR3 reads CASSIHRAGLRERGELFF. As DNA, the CDR3 is TGTGCCAGTAGTATCCACCGGGCGGGACTCAGGGAGAGGGGAGAACTGTTTTTT.